This T cell receptor beta chain originates from a study of T-cell memory formation after mild COVID-19. Study-level information: Largely, TCR clusters stayed within a single donor.

TCR alpha and TCR beta cDNA libraries carrying sample barcodes and UMIs were produced by 5'RACE using constant-segment primers. TCRdb itself ran the 5' RACE reads through MiXCR, one entry per CDR3 protein. The repertoire holds approximately 250,000 distinct CDR3 sequences, with roughly a sixth as singletons. Trimming at V came to 3 bases and at J to 7 bases, leaving 9 bases not matched to a gene. From germline, CDR1 is LGHNA and CDR2 YNFKEQ. The CDR3 contains 16 residues. Turning to this clonotype: The antigen remains undetermined.

The study, taken as a whole, reports: From day 15 to 85, contracting clones were balanced between CD4 and CD8, whereas later expanders leaned toward CD4+. Memory cells collected pre-infection included some clones that later responded, suggesting cross-reactive memory joined.

The source material was PBMCs or a T cell subset sorted from them (not recorded which). The source of this sequence is a man aged 18 to 30 who had mild COVID-19 (a few samples of this study predate the infection). Cell type and time point are not known. The chain recombines TRBV4-2 with TRBJ1-4, with 9 bases fitting TRBD1. CDR3 bases: TGTGCCAGCAGCCATGAACAGGGGGCGAGAAGTGAAAAACTGTTTTTT. Translation gives CASSHEQGARSEKLFF.